This TCR beta chain was captured by sequencing in a study of blood T cell repertoires in COVID-19. Assay used: immunoSEQ multiplex PCR; TCRdb lists only in-frame clones, some missing. The data contain 270,000 or so clones, around 89% of them singletons. Trimming took 6 bases from V and 0 from J, leaving 12 bases between them. The CDR3 covers 15 residues. The germline CDR1 and CDR2 sequences are MNHEY and SVGAGI. The sequence derives from a woman aged 55-70 years with COVID-19, enrolled during active disease. The chain uses TRBV6-5 and TRBJ1-5, with D tentatively TRBD1 (5 bases). The sequenced sample was peripheral blood. The CDR3 bases are TGTGCCAGCAGCCCCAGGGAACGTAGCAATCAGCCCCAGCATTTT. Translated, it gives CASSPRERSNQPQHF.